These 21 T cell receptor beta chains were all obtained from the same sample, sequenced in a study of blood T cells in healthy people across ages. A second PCR, run for roughly 7 to 11 cycles, used a sample-barcoded 5' primer plus a J-beta primer mix. TCRdb recomputed calls from the 5' RACE reads with MiXCR, one row per CDR3 protein. The sample shows over 600,000 distinct CDR3 sequences, 40% to 45% of them seen only once. Sequencing used blood. These receptors originate from a man older than 75 in good health.

This chain uses TRBV23-1 with TRBJ1-1; TRBD1 aligns across 12 bases. TRBV23-1 is filed as an ORF, its function uncertain. With V trimmed by 0 bases and J by 0 bases, 8 bases remained unmatched. This CDR3 has 19 amino acids. The chain's CDR3 is CASSQSMGDRGRVNTEAFF. The CDR3 nucleotides are TGCGCCAGCAGTCAATCGATGGGGGACAGGGGGCGGGTGAACACTGAAGCTTTCTTT.

The chain's CDR3 is CSASRSGRGLDTQYF. The CDR3 coding sequence is TGCAGTGCTAGCCGTAGCGGGAGGGGACTTGATACGCAGTATTTT. V gene TRBV20-1 combines with J gene TRBJ2-3, with TRBD2 identical over 11 bases. Per germline, CDR1 DFQATT and CDR2 SNEGSKA (reference sequence). The junction had 8 bases not matched to a gene; V was cut back by 3 bases and J by 6 bases. This CDR3 is 15 amino acids long.

This chain links TRBV6-2 or TRBV6-3 with TRBJ2-6; weak D call: TRBD2 (6 bases). CDR3 length: 13 amino acids. Germline CDR1 MNHEY, CDR2 SVGEGT. Between the trimmed V and J ends, which lost 6 bases and 3 bases, there was a span of 6 bases. CDR3 amino acids: CASREGGANVLTF. CDR3 bases: TGTGCCAGCAGGGAGGGTGGGGCCAACGTCCTGACTTTC.

The V gene is TRBV6-5, the J gene TRBJ1-5; D is uncertain. Germline V gene lookup returns CDR1 MNHEY and CDR2 SVGAGI. Trimming took off 0 bases at V and 6 bases at J, with 6 bases between the two ends. This CDR3 spans 13 amino acids. CDR3 nucleotide sequence: TGTGCCAGCAGTTACTCGATAAGTCAGCCCCAGCATTTT. Translation gives CASSYSISQPQHF.

This clonotype was recorded many times. The chain has TRBV12-3 or TRBV12-4 and TRBJ2-3; possible D gene TRBD2, 6 bases. The CDR3 is 14 residues long. V was pared by 7 bases and J by 9 bases, with 20 bases between. CDR3: CASTLGDSRRTQYF. CDR3 bases: TGTGCCAGCACCTTGGGGGACTCCCGGAGAACGCAGTATTTT.

The V and J genes are TRBV12-3 or TRBV12-4 and TRBJ1-1, with D uncertain. CDR3 length: 14 residues. V dropped 7 bases and J dropped 4 bases, with 16 bases sitting between them. CDR3 residues: CASTLNEASTEAFF. The CDR3 nucleotides read TGTGCCAGCACACTAAACGAGGCTTCCACTGAAGCTTTCTTT.

This clonotype was seen more than once but under ten times. The chain joins TRBV6-2 or TRBV6-3 to TRBJ2-1, with 7 bases matching TRBD2. Germline lookup yields CDR1 MNHEY and CDR2 SVGEGT. This CDR3 spans 14 amino acids. The V segment lost 7 bases and the J segment 4 bases; nucleotides outside the gene matches: 7. The CDR3 bases are TGTGCCAGCAACACCGGGACTATATACAATGAGCAGTTCTTC. Translated: CASNTGTIYNEQFF.

The V call is TRBV7-9, the J call TRBJ2-3, with 12 bases identical to TRBD1. CDR3 length: 16 residues. CDR1 and CDR2 (germline): SEHNR, FQNEAQ (reference sequence). V lost 2 bases to trimming and J lost 5 bases; unmatched junction nucleotides: 5. CDR3 coding DNA: TGTGCCAGCAGCTTATTGGGACAGGGGGCAGGAGATACGCAGTATTTT. Translation gives CASSLLGQGAGDTQYF.

This chain uses TRBV4-3 with TRBJ2-6; the D gene could be TRBD1 or TRBD2 (6 bases each). This CDR3 has 17 amino acids. Germline V gene lookup returns CDR1 LGHNA and CDR2 YSLEER. V gave up 2 bases and J gave up 2 bases, with 13 bases separating them. CDR3 residues: CASSQQGRLPGANVLTF. In DNA, the CDR3 is TGCGCCAGCAGCCAACAGGGGAGGTTACCTGGGGCCAACGTCCTGACTTTC.

V and J are TRBV25-1 and TRBJ2-5; D is perhaps TRBD1 (5 bases). The CDR3 is 15 residues long. Trimming took 3 bases from V and 0 from J, leaving 11 bases between them. Germline values: CDR1 MGHDK, CDR2 SYGVNS. As DNA, the CDR3 is TGTGCCAGCAGTGACCCATACAGGAACCAAGAGACCCAGTACTTC. Protein: CASSDPYRNQETQYF. The full variable domain, with the rest looked up from reference TRBV25-1 and TRBJ2-5, is EADIYQTPRYLVIGTGKKITLECSQTMGHDKMYWYQQDPGMELHLIHYSYGVNSTEKGDLSSESTVSRIRTEHFPLTLESARPSHTSQYLCASSDPYRNQETQYFGPGTRLLVL.

In DNA form, the CDR3 reads TGTGCCAGCAGCCCTCTAGCGGGAGGGCCTGGAGAGCAGTACTTC. Its translation: CASSPLAGGPGEQYF. The chain joins TRBV3-1 to TRBJ2-7, with 12 bases matching TRBD2. Germline CDR1 LGHDT, CDR2 YNNKEL (reference sequence). The V segment lost 4 bases and the J segment 7 bases; nucleotides outside the gene matches: 8. This CDR3 is 15 amino acids long.

This clonotype came up a few times. This rearrangement joins TRBV19 to TRBJ2-7, with TRBD1 identical over 8 bases. Germline loops: CDR1 LNHDA, CDR2 SQIVND (reference sequence). This CDR3 spans 12 amino acids. V gave up 3 bases and J gave up 8 bases; unmatched junction bases: 3. CDR3 protein: CASSIGQGKQYF. CDR3 in DNA: TGTGCCAGTAGTATTGGACAGGGCAAGCAGTACTTC. Together with reference TRBV19 and TRBJ2-7, the CDR3 gives the full variable domain: DGGITQSPKYLFRKEGQNVTLSCEQNLNHDAMYWYRQDPGQGLRLIYYSQIVNDFQKGDIAEGYSVSREKKESFPLTVTSAQKNPTAFYLCASSIGQGKQYFGPGTRLTVT.

This clonotype was observed a few times. This chain links TRBV6-5 with TRBJ1-1; D gene ambiguous. Germline lookup yields CDR1 MNHEY and CDR2 SVGAGI. V dropped 8 bases and J dropped 0 bases, with 16 bases sitting between them. This CDR3 is 15 amino acids long. The CDR3 bases are TGTGCCAGCCTTAAACTGACTTTGATGAACACTGAAGCTTTCTTT. Encoded protein: CASLKLTLMNTEAFF.

A single count supports this clonotype. The CDR3 protein is CASSYASHSGANVLTF. The CDR3 coding sequence is TGTGCCAGCAGTTACGCGTCGCACTCTGGGGCCAACGTCCTGACTTTC. This chain links TRBV6-5 with TRBJ2-6; D unresolved. Trimming left V 2 bases short and J 0 bases short, with 8 bases between. Per the germline V gene, CDR1 is MNHEY and CDR2 is SVGAGI. The CDR3 runs to 16 residues.

This clonotype was counted between two and nine times. J is TRBJ1-6 and V is TRBV5-1; D unresolved. Trimming shortened V by 2 bases and J by 7 bases, and 16 bases separated the two germline ends. This CDR3 has 16 residues. Germline CDR1 and CDR2: SGHRS and YFSETQ. CDR3 loop: CASSLGTDPKNSPLHF. CDR3 DNA sequence: TGCGCCAGCAGCTTAGGCACCGACCCCAAAAATTCACCCCTCCACTTT.

V gene TRBV10-3 combines with J gene TRBJ2-7; TRBD1 matches 10 bases. Trimming took 3 bases from V and 7 from J; bases not matched to a gene: 6. The CDR3 totals 14 residues. Germline CDR1 reads ENHRY; CDR2 reads SYGVKD. This chain's CDR3 is CAISDGTGVSEQYF. CDR3 nucleotides: TGTGCCATCAGTGATGGGACAGGGGTTTCTGAGCAGTACTTC.

Comments on this clonotype: At one end the junction does not follow the germline gene, possibly because of a read error. The V gene is TRBV28, the J gene TRBJ2-7; 7 nucleotides align to TRBD1. The germline gives CDR1 MDHEN, CDR2 SYDVKM. The CDR3 extends over 14 amino acids. The CDR3 DNA is TGTGCCTGCAGAACGGACAGGAAAGGCTACGAGCAGTACTTC. Translation: CACRTDRKGYEQYF.

The rearrangement joins TRBV6-5 to TRBJ2-2; 11 bases map to TRBD2. Germline CDR1 MNHEY, CDR2 SVGAGI. V lost 2 bases to trimming and J lost 4 bases; unmatched junction nucleotides: 6. This CDR3 region has 17 residues. CDR3 residues: CASSYGSGRVITGELFF. In DNA form, the CDR3 reads TGTGCCAGCAGTTACGGTAGCGGGAGGGTTATCACCGGGGAGCTGTTTTTT.

This clonotype came up many times. The V gene is TRBV7-2, the J gene TRBJ2-3, with 9 bases identical to TRBD2. The CDR3 has 18 amino acids. Germline CDR1 SGHTA, CDR2 FQGNSA. Losses at the gene ends were 2 bases for V and 2 bases for J; bases not matched to a gene: 11. In DNA form, the CDR3 reads TGTGCCAGCAGCTTAAGTTTTGGCGGGGGGGGATTCACAGATACGCAGTATTTT. It specifies CASSLSFGGGGFTDTQYF.

The chain uses TRBV27 and TRBJ2-1; 8 nucleotides align to TRBD2. The CDR3 sequence is 16 residues long. Germline values: CDR1 MNHEY, CDR2 SMNVEV (reference sequence). V dropped 2 bases and J dropped 5; count of bases not matched to a gene: 8. CDR3 bases: TGTGCCAGCAGTTTACCCCCCGGCGGGAGGAACAATGAGCAGTTCTTC. It specifies CASSLPPGGRNNEQFF.

As regards this clonotype: A much bigger clone sits one base away, suggesting this may be a read error. The chain uses TRBV29-1 and TRBJ2-7; 9 bases line up with TRBD1. Germline CDR1 SQVTM, CDR2 ANQGSEA. The CDR3 has 16 residues. CDR3 sequence: CGVEIPQGAYTYEQYF. For the CDR3, the DNA is TGCGGCGTTGAGATTCCACAGGGGGCCTACACTTACGAGCAGTACTTC.